This T cell receptor beta chain appears in the sequencing data of a study of CD8 T cells in ankylosing spondylitis. Study observations and caveats: Reportedly, matched ankylosing spondylitis synovial fluid was significantly enriched for disease-linked clones. Clones linked to the disease showed a CD8+ phenotype. They occurred at relatively low frequencies in peripheral blood. About 8 highly homologous variants made up a TCR beta motif that seemed to typify ankylosing spondylitis blood.

Scientists made TCR beta libraries using quantitative 5'-RACE with molecular barcodes. TCRdb analysed the 5' RACE reads with MiXCR anew, one entry per CDR3 protein. The table records a few hundred thousand distinct CDR3 sequences, 8% to 11% of them present only once. The table lists this clonotype with a few counts. Its target is unknown. V was clipped by 1 base and J by 11 bases; unmatched bases: 8. This CDR3 region has 13 residues. The germline V gene encodes CDR1 DFQATT and CDR2 SNEGSKA (reference sequence). The TCR originated in a male donor with ankylosing spondylitis or in good health (not recorded which). This chain connects TRBV20-1 to TRBJ1-1; 9 bases map to TRBD1. Source material: blood, either unsorted or a sorted T cell fraction (not recorded which). The CDR3 DNA is TGCAGTGCTAGAGTTCGCGGGACAGGGCAGGCTTTCTTT. It is translated as CSARVRGTGQAFF.